Given below is one T cell receptor (beta chain) in context. This clonotype was found a few times. The antigen it binds to is not known. No per-base quality is available; no much larger clone lies one base away. Libraries of naive CD8 T cells were built from anywhere between roughly 17,000 and 1,100,000 sorted cells, with 10%, 30% or 50% of the purified RNA used. Naive CD8 T cells were FACS-sorted as CD8+CD4-CCR7+CD45RA+ on a BD FACSAria II into RLT Plus buffer. To test detection sensitivity, Jurkat RNA equivalent to approximately nine TCR copies was spiked into samples of about 20,000-1,100,000 naive CD8 T cells. Enrichment of CD8 T cells was performed with RosetteSep CD8+ T Cell Enrichment Cocktail and Ficoll-Paque, after which ACK red cell lysis was carried out. Looking up the germline V gene yields CDR1 MNHEY and CDR2 SVGEGT. V is clipped by 7 bases and J by 8 bases, and the sequence between their germline boundaries is 14 bases long. There are 12 amino acids in the CDR3, from cysteine to phenylalanine inclusive. Of all the DNA, just the CDR3 is kept, 36 bases in frame from base 1.

The library relied on PCR. Sequencing used a NextSeq 500. Bulk TCR libraries were generated as previously described, with the TCR primers listed in Table S5 used. Total RNA was purified with the Qiagen AllPrep DNA/RNA kit. Before any analysis, reads coming from multiple sequencing runs of the same library were combined into one pool. The original methods were these. Only reads with exact TCR constant sequence were kept, trimmed to 150 nt, and grouped by their 12-nt molecular barcodes. Reads within each barcode group were sub-clustered using a 15% Levenshtein threshold, and quality-weighted consensus sequences were constructed for each RNA molecule. Non-functional sequences were excluded, and lower-count sequences lying one edit away from another sequence were also excluded. Based on a fit of two negative binomial distributions, barcode sub-clusters having less than 20% of the maximum read count were discarded. The public reads were quality trimmed at Q25 with fastp and then assembled into clones with MiXCR by TCRdb, keeping productive beta chains. All rows with the same CDR3 protein become a single entry with the most common DNA and genes. The V and J calls were determined by TCRdb, not by the authors. For this sample the table gives about 86,000 distinct CDR3 sequences, of which 20% to 25% were detected only once. The biggest ten clones account for about 0.8% of the sample.

These data originate in a study of molecular identifiers for immune sequencing clone quantification (dated by TCRdb to the late 2010s). About the full investigation: For a replicate experiment, RNA from roughly 21,000 or 96,000 naive CD8 T cells was divided into five aliquots, of which four were sequenced. This methods study benchmarked molecular-identifier clustering-based TCR repertoire sequencing (MIDCIRS) and TCR RNA copy counting, using CD8 T cells to do so. What the authors observed across the whole study: When barcode sub-clustering was left out, chimeric consensus sequences inflated TCR diversity, with chimeras reaching as high as 47%. In CMV-specific effector cells, over 99% of molecules were held by clones above 20 RNA copies, whereas under 1% of molecules were held by such clones in naive cells. Identical TCR molecules sharing a barcode could cause highly expanded clone sizes to be underestimated. Spiked-in Jurkat TCR RNA equal to a single cell's worth was reported to be detectable even within 1,100,000 naive CD8 T cells. The naive libraries included spiked-in Jurkat TCR RNA (10 copies' worth), and this Jurkat TCR RNA is not part of the donor repertoire. Around 2.9 recovered TCR RNA copies per cell were obtained by modeling, versus about 10 by digital PCR, implying a capture efficiency of 25% to 30%.

This chain is built from TRBV6-2 or TRBV6-3 and TRBJ1-1; TRBD1 is a possible D gene, resting on 5 matching bases. The sample comprised naive CD8+ T cells from blood, with Jurkat cell RNA spiked in. This specimen's cell subset or site label, per the study, means: FACS-sorted CD8+CD4-CCR7+CD45RA+ naive T cells. The receptor's source is a human donor in good health. Some libraries in this study had Jurkat cell RNA spiked in. In nucleotide form, the sequence is TGTGCCAGCATCGGACGGGGGGGGGAAGCTTTCTTT. It translates as CASIGRGGEAFF.